This T cell receptor beta chain is from a study of cytomegalovirus exposure and HLA in healthy donors. Findings and caveats of the study: Looking again later, the authors saw that most CMV-associated TCR beta chains seemed HLA-restricted. Common viral pathogens seemed, in a later analysis, to connect with several of the most significant clusters.

With respect to this clone: What it binds is not known.

Germline CDR1 reads SGHRS; CDR2 reads YFSETQ. Trimming cost V 4 bases and J 3 bases, with 14 bases left between them. The CDR3 has 14 residues. Amplification used 60 Vbeta primers and 13 Jbeta primers. Generated by immunoSEQ multiplex PCR, the TCRdb table keeps only in-frame clones and is missing some. In the table there are some 90,000 clones, 55% to 70% of which are singletons. The material sequenced was PBMCs. The source is a boy between 5 and 17 years old in good health and CMV-seropositive. The chain carries TRBV5-1 and TRBJ2-7, with no clear D. DNA of the CDR3: TGCGCCAGCAGCCTGGGGTCGAGAAACTACGAGCAGTACTTC. Its protein product is CASSLGSRNYEQYF. The entire variable domain, with the rest obtained from reference TRBV5-1 and TRBJ2-7, is as follows: KAGVTQTPRYLIKTRGQQVTLSCSPISGHRSVSWYQQTPGQGLQFLFEYFSETQRNKGNFPGRFSGRQFSNSRSEMNVSTLELGDSALYLCASSLGSRNYEQYFGPGTRLTVT.